Each of the 19 T cell receptor beta chains below was sequenced from the same sample in a study of T cell repertoires in cytomegalovirus infection. These receptors lack a known antigen. TCRdb recomputed calls from the reads with MiXCR, one row per CDR3 protein. Among just over 450,000 distinct CDR3 sequences listed, more than 40% were seen once. The sample was cultured PBMCs, taken from culture after CMV antigen stimulation. The receptors shown here come from a human donor in good health (CMV status not recorded). Some clones in this sample may be carry-over from other donors' samples.

The chain carries TRBV2 and TRBJ2-6; D unclear. The CDR3 is 16 residues long. V dropped 6 bases and J dropped 2 bases, with 14 bases sitting between them. Germline loops: CDR1 SNHLY, CDR2 FYNNEI. DNA of the CDR3: TGTGCCAGCAGCCTCGGACCCACGACTGGGGCCAACGTCCTGACTTTC. This encodes CASSLGPTTGANVLTF.

The chain is built from TRBV7-9 and TRBJ1-4, with D possibly TRBD1 on 6 matching bases. The V end lost 1 base, the J end lost 8 bases, and 17 bases lay between the germline ends. Per the germline V gene, CDR1 is SEHNR and CDR2 is FQNEAQ (reference sequence). CDR3 length: 16 residues. Written as DNA, the CDR3 is TGTGCCAGCAGCTTAGGGTCGGGACACTCGAGAGAAAAACTGTTTTTT. Amino acids: CASSLGSGHSREKLFF.

This clonotype was counted only a few times. The chain links TRBV27 to TRBJ2-3; 8 bases are shared with TRBD1. V gave up 3 bases and J gave up 6 bases; unmatched junction bases: 5. CDR1 and CDR2 (germline): MNHEY, SMNVEV (reference sequence). CDR3 length: 14 residues. This CDR3 reads CASSLGQGADTQYF. In DNA form, the CDR3 reads TGTGCCAGCAGTTTGGGGCAGGGGGCGGATACGCAGTATTTT.

This rearrangement joins TRBV6-2 or TRBV6-3 to TRBJ2-1; 11 nucleotides align to TRBD2. Per the germline V gene, CDR1 is MNHEY and CDR2 is SVGEGT. The CDR3 has 15 amino acids. The junction had 6 bases not matched to a gene; V was cut back by 4 bases and J by 7 bases. The CDR3 sequence: CASSSRLAGINEQFF. For the CDR3, the DNA is TGTGCCAGCAGTTCTCGACTAGCGGGGATTAATGAGCAGTTCTTC.

The chain is built from TRBV7-2 and TRBJ1-2; 7 bases map to TRBD1. The trim removed 5 bases at V and 2 bases at J, leaving 5 bases unmatched. This CDR3 contains 14 residues. Germline V gene sequence: CDR1 SGHTA, CDR2 FQGNSA. CDR3 amino acids: CASSRQGGNYGYTF. In DNA, the CDR3 is TGTGCCAGCAGCCGACAGGGTGGCAACTATGGCTACACCTTC.

V is TRBV24-1 and J is TRBJ1-2; tentative D call: TRBD1 (5 bases). This CDR3 has 15 residues. Germline CDR1 and CDR2: KGHDR and SFDVKD. The ends were cut back, 4 bases at V and 8 bases at J, with 19 bases in the middle. In nucleotides, the CDR3 is TGTGCCACCAGTGAGAGGGGACGAGGGAAGTTGGGCTACACCTTC. Translating gives CATSERGRGKLGYTF.

This chain connects TRBV7-2 to TRBJ1-5; D not resolved. The CDR3 runs 14 residues. V shed 3 bases and J shed 0 bases, with 6 bases lying between them. CDR1 SGHTA and CDR2 FQGNSA come from the germline V gene. CDR3 sequence reads: CASSFYDSNQPQHF. The CDR3 DNA follows: TGTGCCAGCAGCTTCTACGATAGCAATCAGCCCCAGCATTTT.

This clonotype was counted between two and nine times. The rearrangement uses TRBV7-8 and TRBJ2-7, with TRBD1 identical over 7 bases. Germline CDR1 SGHVS, CDR2 FQNEAQ. V was clipped by 5 bases and J by 3 bases; unmatched bases: 4. The CDR3 covers 13 residues. CDR3 coding DNA: TGTGCCAGCAGCCAGGACAGGCGCTACGAGCAGTACTTC. Translating it yields CASSQDRRYEQYF.

The chain combines TRBV20-1 with TRBJ2-6; D call uncertain. CDR3 size: 16 residues. V lost 6 bases and J 2 bases, leaving 17 bases between the germline ends. CDR1 and CDR2 from the germline V gene are DFQATT and SNEGSKA (reference sequence). The CDR3 coding sequence is TGCAGTGCGGGAATGAGGATTGGGCCTGGGGCCAACGTCCTGACTTTC. Amino acid sequence: CSAGMRIGPGANVLTF.

The chain has TRBV28 and TRBJ1-4; D not resolved. The CDR3 extends over 16 amino acids. From germline, CDR1 is MDHEN and CDR2 SYDVKM. Deletions cut 5 bases from V and 8 bases from J, with 21 bases between. CDR3 coding DNA: TGTGCCAGCAGTCCCCCAATTGGTTACGAAAGGGAAAAACTGTTTTTT. Translation gives CASSPPIGYEREKLFF.

This chain connects TRBV6-5 to TRBJ2-1; D remains ambiguous. The CDR3 length is 12 residues. Deletions cut 5 bases from V and 10 bases from J, with 12 bases between. Per germline, CDR1 MNHEY and CDR2 SVGAGI. This chain's CDR3 is CASSRTAQEQFF. The CDR3 DNA sequence: TGTGCCAGCAGTAGGACGGCGCAAGAGCAGTTCTTC.

This clonotype was seen more than once but under ten times. The chain has TRBV15 and TRBJ2-4; D gene unclear. The germline V and J ends were trimmed by 0 bases and 6 bases, with 9 bases remaining between them. CDR1 and CDR2 (germline): LNHNV, YYDKDF (reference sequence). This CDR3 is built from 14 residues. This chain's CDR3 is CATSRDSLRNIQYF. The CDR3 nucleotides are TGTGCCACCAGCAGAGACAGCCTCAGAAACATTCAGTACTTC. The entire variable domain, with the rest obtained from reference TRBV15 and TRBJ2-4, is as follows: DAMVIQNPRYQVTQFGKPVTLSCSQTLNHNVMYWYQQKSSQAPKLLFHYYDKDFNNEADTPDNFQSRRPNTSFCFLDIRSPGLGDTAMYLCATSRDSLRNIQYFGAGTRLSVL.

A remark on this clonotype: A single base separates this from a much larger clone, so it may be a read error. This CDR3 is CASRKMNTEAFF. CDR3 nucleotide sequence: TGTGCCAGCAGAAAGATGAACACTGAAGCTTTCTTT. The V gene is TRBV6-8, the J gene TRBJ1-1; D unresolved. V was trimmed by 6 bases and J by 0 bases, leaving 5 bases between them. The length of the CDR3 is 12 residues. CDR1 and CDR2 (germline): MNHGY, SAAAGT.

This clonotype was counted between two and nine times. This chain uses TRBV19 with TRBJ1-4; TRBD1 matches 7 bases. Germline loops: CDR1 LNHDA, CDR2 SQIVND (reference sequence). The CDR3 sequence is 15 residues long. The V and J ends lost 3 bases and 3 bases, in that order; junction bases with no gene match: 4. In DNA, the CDR3 is TGTGCCAGTAGTATGGACAGGAGACCTAATGAAAAACTGTTTTTT. Translated, it gives CASSMDRRPNEKLFF.

The genes are TRBV11-2 and TRBJ2-1; the match to TRBD2 covers 12 bases. Looked up from germline, CDR1 is SGHAT and CDR2 is FQNNGV. The CDR3 totals 14 residues. After removal of 1 base from V and 10 bases from J, the junction contained 2 bases not matched to a gene. CDR3 DNA: TGTGCCAGCAGCTTAGTTCTAGCGGGAGGGGAGCAGTTCTTC. Translated, it gives CASSLVLAGGEQFF.

V gene TRBV4-1 combines with J gene TRBJ2-3; 11 bases align to TRBD2. The germline CDR1 and CDR2 sequences are MGHRA and YSYEKL. The CDR3 consists of 16 residues. V dropped 4 bases and J dropped 5; count of bases not matched to a gene: 8. The chain's CDR3 is CASSLSGGAMGDTQYF. The CDR3 DNA reads TGCGCCAGCAGCCTTAGCGGGGGGGCTATGGGAGATACGCAGTATTTT.

This rearrangement joins TRBV6-2 or TRBV6-3 to TRBJ2-6; D gene unclear. There are 16 residues in the CDR3. Trimming removed 5 bases from V and 0 bases from J, with 11 bases in between. CDR1 and CDR2 from the germline V gene are MNHEY and SVGEGT. The CDR3 spells CASSIGRPSGANVLTF. In nucleotides, the CDR3 is TGTGCCAGCAGTATTGGACGGCCCTCTGGGGCCAACGTCCTGACTTTC.

This chain connects TRBV7-9 to TRBJ2-7; 9 bases fit TRBD2. Germline V lookup: CDR1 SEHNR, CDR2 FQNEAQ (reference sequence). This CDR3 is built from 12 residues. The trim removed 7 bases at V and 3 bases at J, leaving 1 base unmatched. CDR3 sequence: CASTSGVYEQYF. As DNA, the CDR3 is TGTGCCAGCACTAGCGGGGTCTACGAGCAGTACTTC. Complete variable domain (other parts from reference TRBV7-9 and TRBJ2-7): DTGVSQNPRHKITKRGQNVTFRCDPISEHNRLYWYRQTLGQGPEFLTYFQNEAQLEKSRLLSDRFSAERPKGSFSTLEIQRTEQGDSAMYLCASTSGVYEQYFGPGTRLTVT.

For this clonotype: A read error may produce the germline difference seen at one junction end. V usage is TRBV4-1 and J usage is TRBJ1-1; D call uncertain. Germline V CDR1 and CDR2: MGHRA, YSYEKL. The CDR3 totals 15 residues. The CDR3 nucleotides are TGTGCCAGCAGCCAGTACCGCGTCATAAACACTGAAGCTTTCTTT. Its protein is CASSQYRVINTEAFF.